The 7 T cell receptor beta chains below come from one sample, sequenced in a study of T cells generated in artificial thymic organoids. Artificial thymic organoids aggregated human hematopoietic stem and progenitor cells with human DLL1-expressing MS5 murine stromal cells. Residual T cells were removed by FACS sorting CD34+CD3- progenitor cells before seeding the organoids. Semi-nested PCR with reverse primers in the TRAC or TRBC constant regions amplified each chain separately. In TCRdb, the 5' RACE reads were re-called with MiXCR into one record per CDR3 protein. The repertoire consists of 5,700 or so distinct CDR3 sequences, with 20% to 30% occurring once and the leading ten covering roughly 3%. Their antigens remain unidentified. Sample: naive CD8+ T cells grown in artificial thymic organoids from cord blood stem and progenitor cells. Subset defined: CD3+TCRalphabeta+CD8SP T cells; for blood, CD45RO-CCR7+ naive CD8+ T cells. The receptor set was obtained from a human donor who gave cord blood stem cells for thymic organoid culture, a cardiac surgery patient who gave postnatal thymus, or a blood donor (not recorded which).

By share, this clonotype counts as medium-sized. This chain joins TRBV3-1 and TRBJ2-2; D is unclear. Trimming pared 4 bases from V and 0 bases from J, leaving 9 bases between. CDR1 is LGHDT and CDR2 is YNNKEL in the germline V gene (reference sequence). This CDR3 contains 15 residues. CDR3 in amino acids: CASSRQYANTGELFF. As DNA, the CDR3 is TGTGCCAGCAGCCGGCAGTACGCGAACACCGGGGAGCTGTTTTTT.

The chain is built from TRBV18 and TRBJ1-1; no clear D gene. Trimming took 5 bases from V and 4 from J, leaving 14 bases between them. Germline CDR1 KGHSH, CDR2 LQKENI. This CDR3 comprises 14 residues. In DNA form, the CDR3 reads TGTGCCAGCTCATGTACGAGGTGGGGCACTGAAGCTTTCTTT. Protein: CASSCTRWGTEAFF.

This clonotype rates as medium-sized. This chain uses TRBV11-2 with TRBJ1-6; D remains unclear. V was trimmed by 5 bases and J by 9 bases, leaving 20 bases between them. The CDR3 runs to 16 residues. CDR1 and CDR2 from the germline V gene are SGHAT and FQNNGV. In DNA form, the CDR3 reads TGTGCCAGCAGCCATAGTGGCAGGTGTTTTGGTTCACCCCTCCACTTT. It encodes CASSHSGRCFGSPLHF.

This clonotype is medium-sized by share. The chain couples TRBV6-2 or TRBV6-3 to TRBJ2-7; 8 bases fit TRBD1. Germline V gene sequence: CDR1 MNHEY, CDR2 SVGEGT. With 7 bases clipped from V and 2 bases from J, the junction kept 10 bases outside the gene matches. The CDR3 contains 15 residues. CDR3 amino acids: CASTTDRAIPYEQYF. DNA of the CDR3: TGTGCCAGCACTACGGACAGGGCCATCCCCTACGAGCAGTACTTC.

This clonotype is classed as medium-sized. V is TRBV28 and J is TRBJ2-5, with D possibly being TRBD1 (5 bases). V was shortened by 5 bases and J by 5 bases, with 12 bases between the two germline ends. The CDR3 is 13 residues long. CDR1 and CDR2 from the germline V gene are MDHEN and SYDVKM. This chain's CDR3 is CASSLLGLETQYF. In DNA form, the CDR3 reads TGTGCCAGCAGTCTCCTGGGGCTGGAGACCCAGTACTTC.

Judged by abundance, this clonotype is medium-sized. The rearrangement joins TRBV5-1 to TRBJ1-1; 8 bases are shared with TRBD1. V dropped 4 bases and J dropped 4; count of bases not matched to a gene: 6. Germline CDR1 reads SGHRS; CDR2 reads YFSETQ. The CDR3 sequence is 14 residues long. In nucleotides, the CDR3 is TGCGCCAGCAGCGCCTGGACAGGGAGCACTGAAGCTTTCTTT. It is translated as CASSAWTGSTEAFF.

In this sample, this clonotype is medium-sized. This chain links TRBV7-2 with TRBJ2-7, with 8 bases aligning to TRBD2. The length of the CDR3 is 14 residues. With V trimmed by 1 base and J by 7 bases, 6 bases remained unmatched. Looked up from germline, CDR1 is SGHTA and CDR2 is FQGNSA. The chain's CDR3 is CASSLVAGFWEQYF. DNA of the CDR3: TGTGCCAGCAGCTTAGTAGCGGGGTTTTGGGAGCAGTACTTC.